The T cell receptor (beta chain) described here comes from a study of control samples from healthy donors and cancer patients. CDR3 length equals 14 residues. Trimming took 0 bases from V and 7 from J, leaving 11 bases between them. CDR1 SGDLS and CDR2 YYNGEE come from the germline V gene. Assay: immunoSEQ multiplex PCR; the TCRdb copy retains only in-frame clones and omits some. The table has some 120,000 clones, 87% seen once. This rearrangement joins TRBV9 to TRBJ1-3; D unresolved. Specimen: blood. The receptor comes from a man in his thirties or forties in good health. CDR3 nucleotides: TGTGCCAGCAGCGTAGGGGTTCAGACGAACACCATATATTTT. As protein: CASSVGVQTNTIYF.